This T cell receptor (beta chain) was sequenced in a study of T-cell reconstitution after alpha-beta-depleted transplantation in children. Germline CDR1 reads SGHTA; CDR2 reads FQGTGA. Trimming left V 1 base short and J 1 base short, with 7 bases between. This CDR3 has 14 residues. Study outcomes and limitations: Reportedly, alpha-beta T cells present about two months post-transplant originated from several hundred expanded clones of graft origin. Recipient T cells and thymic progenitors that survived were the source of the high TCRbeta diversity seen at day 60 in some patients. One year after transplant, T-cell counts and diversity came mostly from newly produced T cells.

On this clonotype itself: The antigen is unknown.

Unique molecular identifiers were built into the TCRbeta library. One entry per CDR3 protein results from TCRdb running MiXCR on the PCR reads. The sample holds 200,000 to 250,000 distinct CDR3 sequences, 20% to 30% seen once. The J gene is TRBJ2-5, the V gene TRBV7-3, with a tentative D call TRBD1 (6 bases). Sequenced here: PBMCs, sampled before TCRalphabeta/CD19-depleted stem cell transplant. This clonotype was obtained from a girl aged 2 to 10 with Fanconi anemia, due to receive a stem cell transplant. The CDR3 DNA follows: TGTGCCAGCAGCTTAAGGGGGCCCCAAGAGACCCAGTACTTC. It translates to CASSLRGPQETQYF.